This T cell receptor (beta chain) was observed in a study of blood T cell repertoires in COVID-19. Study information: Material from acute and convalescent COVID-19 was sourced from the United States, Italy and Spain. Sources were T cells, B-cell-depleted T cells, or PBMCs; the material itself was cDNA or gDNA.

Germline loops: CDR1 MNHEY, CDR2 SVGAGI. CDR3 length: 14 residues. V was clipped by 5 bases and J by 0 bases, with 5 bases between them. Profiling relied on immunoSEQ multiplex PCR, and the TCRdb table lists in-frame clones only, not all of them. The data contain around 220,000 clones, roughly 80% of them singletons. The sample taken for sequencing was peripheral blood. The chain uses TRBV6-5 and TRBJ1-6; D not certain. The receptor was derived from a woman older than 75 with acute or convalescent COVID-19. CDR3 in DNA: TGTGCCAGCAGTAGGAGCTCCTATAATTCACCCCTCCACTTT. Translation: CASSRSSYNSPLHF.